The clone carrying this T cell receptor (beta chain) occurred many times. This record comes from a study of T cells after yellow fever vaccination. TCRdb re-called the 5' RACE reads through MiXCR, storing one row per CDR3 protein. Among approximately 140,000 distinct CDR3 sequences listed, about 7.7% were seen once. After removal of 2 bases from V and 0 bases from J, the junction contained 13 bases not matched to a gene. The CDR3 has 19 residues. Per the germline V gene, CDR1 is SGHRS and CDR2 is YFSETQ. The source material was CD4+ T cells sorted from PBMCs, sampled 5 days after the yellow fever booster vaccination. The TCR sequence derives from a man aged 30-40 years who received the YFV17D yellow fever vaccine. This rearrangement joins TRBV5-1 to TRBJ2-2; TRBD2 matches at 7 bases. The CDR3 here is CASSLPRVAGFANTGELFF. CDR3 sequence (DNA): TGCGCCAGCAGCTTACCCCGGGTAGCGGGCTTTGCGAACACCGGGGAGCTGTTTTTT. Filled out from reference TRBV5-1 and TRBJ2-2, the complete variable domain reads KAGVTQTPRYLIKTRGQQVTLSCSPISGHRSVSWYQQTPGQGLQFLFEYFSETQRNKGNFPGRFSGRQFSNSRSEMNVSTLELGDSALYLCASSLPRVAGFANTGELFFGEGSRLTVL.